This section outlines one T cell receptor (beta chain) sequence together with its context. The antigen remains undetermined. The data were produced by immunoSEQ multiplex PCR, yet TCRdb's version contains in-frame clones alone and is incomplete. The profile shows about 85,000 clones, around 93% of them singletons. These data originate in a study of siplizumab effects on memory and regulatory T cells. General study results and limits: Proliferating Tregs taken from siplizumab cultures were not shown to have a confirmed suppressive function.

The CDR3 covers 15 residues. The germline V and J ends were trimmed by 4 bases and 2 bases, with 16 bases remaining between them. CDR1 is SGDLS, CDR2 YYNGEE, per germline. Sequences were obtained from CD8+ T cells sorted from blood. This clonotype originated in a human donor in good health. V is TRBV9 and J is TRBJ2-7; maybe TRBD2 (5 bases). CDR3 nucleotides: TGTGCCAGCAGCCAAGGGAGCGGCCTGCCCTACGAGCAGTACTTC. Translation: CASSQGSGLPYEQYF.